The 9 T cell receptor beta chains listed next were all sequenced from one sample in a study of long-term antiretroviral therapy in people with HIV (dated by TCRdb to between 2022 and 2023). The immunoSEQ hsTCRB v3.0 assay was used at survey level resolution to sequence the TRB variable region. TCRdb took over this immuneACCESS table, retaining in-frame rearrangements with V and J assigned. Such tables are incomplete; in checked studies, under half of the missing clones stem from an unresolved V gene, and the remainder is unexplained. In this sample the table shows 25,000 to 30,000 clones, approximately 88% of which occur a single time. The top ten constitute more than 8% of the sample. Sequencing used unsorted PBMCs, obtained approximately 2.9 years after starting antiretroviral therapy. These receptors were taken from a young man with HIV.

This clone was picked up one time. The genes are TRBV5-8 and TRBJ2-7; D perhaps matches TRBD1 (6 bases). The CDR3 sequence is 13 residues long. Germline lookup yields CDR1 SGHTS and CDR2 YDEGEE. V was shortened by 4 bases and J by 7 bases, with 15 bases between the two germline ends. CDR3 in amino acids: CASSLDRSQEQYF. CDR3 sequence (DNA): TGTGCCAGCAGCCTGGACAGAAGTCAAGAGCAGTACTTC.

This chain joins TRBV6-5 and TRBJ1-6; TRBD1 is a possible D gene (6 bases). The CDR3 loop spans 15 amino acids. The V end was cut by 2 bases, the J end by 10 bases, with 15 bases between. Germline CDR1 MNHEY, CDR2 SVGAGI. The CDR3 region has the DNA TGTGCCAGCAGTTACGACGGACAGAGAAGGTCACCCCTCCACTTT. Protein: CASSYDGQRRSPLHF.

The rearrangement joins TRBV19 to TRBJ2-2; D possibly uses TRBD1 or TRBD2 (5 bases each). V was trimmed by 4 bases and J by 3 bases, leaving 9 bases between them. The V gene's germline CDR1 is LNHDA and CDR2 SQIVND (reference sequence). The CDR3 consists of 14 residues. Written as DNA, the CDR3 is TGTGCCAGTAGTAGGGGGAGCGACACCGGGGAGCTGTTTTTT. Its translation is CASSRGSDTGELFF.

The V and J genes are TRBV11-2 and TRBJ2-5; TRBD1 is a possible D gene (5 bases). V dropped 2 bases and J dropped 2 bases, with 9 bases sitting between them. This CDR3 comprises 14 residues. CDR1 is SGHAT and CDR2 is FQNNGV in the germline V gene. For the CDR3, the DNA is TGTGCCAGCAGCTTAATCTACAGGCAAGAGACCCAGTACTTC. Encoded protein: CASSLIYRQETQYF.

This CDR3 reads CASRGGGVHQPQHF. Here the CDR3 DNA reads TGTGCCAGTAGAGGGGGAGGGGTTCATCAGCCCCAGCATTTT. The chain joins TRBV19 to TRBJ1-5, with D tentatively TRBD1 (6 bases). Trimming pared 6 bases from V and 5 bases from J, leaving 14 bases between. The CDR3 spans 14 residues. Germline CDR1 reads LNHDA; CDR2 reads SQIVND (reference sequence).

The chain has TRBV5-1 and TRBJ2-7; 9 bases map to TRBD1. V dropped 2 bases and J dropped 6; count of bases not matched to a gene: 9. The CDR3 extends over 15 amino acids. Germline V gene sequence: CDR1 SGHRS, CDR2 YFSETQ. CDR3 amino acids: CASSLAGTGKGEQYF. In nucleotides, the CDR3 is TGCGCCAGCAGCTTAGCCGGGACAGGGAAGGGCGAGCAGTACTTC.

The V gene is TRBV7-8, the J gene TRBJ2-2; D is ambiguous. Germline V lookup: CDR1 SGHVS, CDR2 FQNEAQ. This CDR3 is 12 amino acids long. Trimming stripped 5 bases from V and 4 bases from J, with 5 bases between. The CDR3 loop is CASSIVTGELFF. The DNA of the CDR3 is TGTGCCAGCAGCATCGTCACCGGGGAGCTGTTTTTT.

DNA for the CDR3: TGTGCCAGCAGCTCCTGGACAGACGCATTCGAGCAGTTCTTC. It translates to CASSSWTDAFEQFF. V is TRBV7-9 and J is TRBJ2-1; perhaps TRBD1 as D (6 bases). V lost 4 bases and J 10 bases, leaving 17 bases between the germline ends. There are 14 residues in the CDR3. From germline, CDR1 is SEHNR and CDR2 FQNEAQ (reference sequence).

The CDR3: CASSARQGARNTEAFF. CDR3 bases: TGTGCCAGCAGCGCCCGACAGGGGGCACGGAACACTGAAGCTTTCTTT. The V gene is TRBV5-6, the J gene TRBJ1-1; 10 bases are a match to TRBD1. Germline CDR1 is SGHDT and CDR2 is YYEEEE. Trimming cost V 4 bases and J 1 base; bases outside gene matches: 7. The CDR3 consists of 16 residues.